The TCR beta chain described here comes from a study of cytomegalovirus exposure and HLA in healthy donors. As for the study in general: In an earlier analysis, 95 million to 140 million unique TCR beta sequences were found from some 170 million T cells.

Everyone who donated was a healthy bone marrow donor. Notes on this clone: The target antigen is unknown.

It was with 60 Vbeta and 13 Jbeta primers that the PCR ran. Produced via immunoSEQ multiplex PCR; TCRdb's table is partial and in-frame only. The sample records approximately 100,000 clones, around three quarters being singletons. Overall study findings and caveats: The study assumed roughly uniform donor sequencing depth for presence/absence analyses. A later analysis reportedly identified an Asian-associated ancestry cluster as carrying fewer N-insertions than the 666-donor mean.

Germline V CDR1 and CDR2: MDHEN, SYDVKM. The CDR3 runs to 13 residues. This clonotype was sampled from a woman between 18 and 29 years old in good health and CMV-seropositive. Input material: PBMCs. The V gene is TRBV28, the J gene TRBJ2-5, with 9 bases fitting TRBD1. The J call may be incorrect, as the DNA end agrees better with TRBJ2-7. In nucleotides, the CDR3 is TGTGCCAGCAGTCCGGGACAGGGTTACGAGCAGTACTTC. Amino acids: CASSPGQGYEQYF.